The 28 T cell receptor beta chains below all came from one sample that was sequenced in a study of T cell repertoires in cytomegalovirus infection. The antigens for these receptors are not known. One entry per CDR3 protein, called by TCRdb with MiXCR from the reads. The repertoire holds about 830,000 distinct CDR3 sequences, about 33% seen once, with 9.5% to 15% in the top ten. The source was cultured CD8+ T cells from PBMCs, collected from culture after CMV antigen stimulation. The origin of the receptors is a human donor in good health (CMV status not recorded). Some clones in this sample may be carry-over from other donors' samples.

Worth noting for this clonotype: One end of the junction fails to match germline, which may point to a read error. The rearrangement joins TRBV7-7 to TRBJ2-1, with D maybe TRBD1 (6 bases). Looked up from germline, CDR1 is SSHAT and CDR2 is FNYEAQ (reference sequence). The CDR3 loop spans 13 amino acids. The DNA for the CDR3 is TGTGCTAGCAGCTCTTATCAGGGGAATGAGCAGTTCTTC. This codes for CASSSYQGNEQFF.

This clonotype appeared a few times. This rearrangement joins TRBV6-5 to TRBJ2-2; tentatively, D is TRBD1 (5 bases). From germline, CDR1 is MNHEY and CDR2 SVGAGI. V was cut by 4 bases and J by 0 bases, with 12 bases left in between. The CDR3 sequence is 16 residues long. CDR3 DNA sequence: TGTGCCAGCAGTTCCCCTCGGACATCGAACACCGGGGAGCTGTTTTTT. Its protein product is CASSSPRTSNTGELFF.

This clonotype was observed many times. The chain uses TRBV7-6 and TRBJ2-7; TRBD1 matches at 7 bases. CDR3 length: 13 amino acids. Losses at the gene ends were 4 bases for V and 6 bases for J; bases not matched to a gene: 6. Germline-derived CDR1 and CDR2 are SGHVS and FNYEAQ. The CDR3 sequence: CASSYQTGTEQYF. In DNA form, the CDR3 reads TGTGCCAGCAGCTACCAGACAGGGACCGAGCAGTACTTC.

This clonotype was observed many times. This chain connects TRBV7-8 to TRBJ1-2; D is uncertain. V was shortened by 0 bases and J by 5 bases, with 13 bases between the two germline ends. Per germline, CDR1 SGHVS and CDR2 FQNEAQ. The CDR3 runs 15 residues. The CDR3, as DNA: TGTGCCAGCAGCTTAGCGCTCGGGGTTTCTTATGGCTACACCTTC. Residues: CASSLALGVSYGYTF.

This clonotype showed up many times. The chain couples TRBV6-5 to TRBJ2-5; D remains ambiguous. V shed 5 bases and J shed 1 base, with 11 bases lying between them. The CDR3 spans 14 residues. The germline V gene encodes CDR1 MNHEY and CDR2 SVGAGI. This CDR3 is CASSLGLSQETQYF. The CDR3 DNA reads as TGTGCCAGCAGTCTTGGATTGTCCCAAGAGACCCAGTACTTC.

A note on this clonotype: The junction does not match germline at one end; this may be a read error. The gene calls are TRBV5-6 and TRBJ2-1; 9 nucleotides match TRBD1. CDR3 length equals 15 residues. Germline CDR1 and CDR2: SGHDT and YYEEEE. The DNA of the CDR3 is TGTGTCAGCCGCTCGGTGGGGACAGGGTTTTATGAGCAGTTCTTC. As protein: CVSRSVGTGFYEQFF.

Comments on this clonotype: A much larger clone differs by one base, so this may be a read error. The J gene is TRBJ1-3, the V gene TRBV7-6; unclear D gene. The CDR3 is 12 amino acids. Germline V gives CDR1 SGHVS, CDR2 FNYEAQ. CDR3 DNA sequence: TGTGTCAGCAGCTTAGCTGGAAACACCATATATTTT. This codes for CVSSLAGNTIYF.

The V gene is TRBV20-1, the J gene TRBJ2-1; TRBD2 aligns across 12 bases. The CDR3 is 14 amino acids. From germline, CDR1 is DFQATT and CDR2 SNEGSKA (reference sequence). With 6 bases clipped from V and 4 bases from J, the junction kept 4 bases outside the gene matches. DNA of the CDR3: TGCAGTGCCACTAGCGGGGGGACATACAATGAGCAGTTCTTC. Translation: CSATSGGTYNEQFF.

This clonotype was detected many times. The V gene is TRBV7-2, the J gene TRBJ2-1; 7 positions match TRBD2. Germline CDR1 is SGHTA and CDR2 is FQGNSA. The CDR3 spans 14 residues. The ends lost 10 bases at V and 2 bases at J; junction bases unmatched: 8. The CDR3 region has the DNA TGTGCCACCCTCGTGGGGGGGGCCTACAATGAGCAGTTCTTC. Amino acids: CATLVGGAYNEQFF.

The chain uses TRBV29-1 and TRBJ1-2; a possible D gene is TRBD1 (5 bases). This CDR3 is built from 17 residues. The V gene lost 3 bases and the J gene lost 5 bases, with 25 bases spanning the gap. CDR1 and CDR2 from the germline V gene are SQVTM and ANQGSEA. This CDR3 reads CSVEVGQRSREEYGYTF. The CDR3 DNA is TGCAGCGTTGAGGTGGGGCAACGTAGCAGGGAGGAGTATGGCTACACCTTC.

A note on this clonotype: Compared with germline, one end of the junction differs, possibly owing to a read error. The chain joins TRBV11-2 to TRBJ2-5; 9 nucleotides match TRBD1. CDR1 and CDR2 (germline): SGHAT, FQNNGV. The CDR3 is 14 residues long. DNA of the CDR3: TGTACCAGCAGCACACAGGGGGCGTGGGAGACCCAGTACTTC. Translating gives CTSSTQGAWETQYF.

This chain links TRBV10-2 with TRBJ2-3, with TRBD1 identical over 9 bases. Germline assignment: CDR1 WSHSY and CDR2 SAAADI. This CDR3 contains 15 residues. With 6 bases clipped from V and 5 bases from J, the junction kept 9 bases outside the gene matches. This CDR3 reads CASSPMTGGEDTQYF. Written as DNA, the CDR3 is TGCGCCAGCAGCCCCATGACAGGGGGAGAAGATACGCAGTATTTT.

The chain has TRBV14 and TRBJ2-3; D is unresolved. V was clipped by 4 bases and J by 6 bases, with 11 bases between them. CDR3 length: 13 residues. Germline-derived CDR1 and CDR2 are SGHDN and FVKESK. The CDR3 DNA follows: TGTGCCAGCAGCCTCACTATGGGGGATACGCAGTATTTT. Translating it yields CASSLTMGDTQYF.

The rearrangement joins TRBV7-9 to TRBJ2-1; 14 bases map to TRBD2. The CDR3 is 16 amino acids. V was clipped by 5 bases and J by 5 bases; unmatched bases: 5. Germline lookup yields CDR1 SEHNR and CDR2 FQNEAQ (reference sequence). CDR3 sequence (DNA): TGTGCCAGCAGCCTCCCGGGACTAGCGGGGGACAATGAGCAGTTCTTC. It encodes CASSLPGLAGDNEQFF.

The chain uses TRBV27 and TRBJ2-1; D gene unclear. Trimming took off 6 bases at V and 0 bases at J, with 21 bases between the two ends. Per germline, CDR1 MNHEY and CDR2 SMNVEV (reference sequence). This CDR3 region has 18 residues. The DNA of the CDR3 is TGTGCCAGCAGCCCGCGGCACCCCGACTTGGGCTCCTACAATGAGCAGTTCTTC. Protein sequence: CASSPRHPDLGSYNEQFF.

This chain joins TRBV27 and TRBJ2-1; D may be TRBD2 (6 bases). Germline CDR1 is MNHEY and CDR2 is SMNVEV (reference sequence). The V end was cut by 0 bases, the J end by 7 bases, with 10 bases between. CDR3 length: 14 amino acids. The chain's CDR3 is CASSLSGLTNEQFF. As DNA, the CDR3 is TGTGCCAGCAGTTTATCGGGACTGACTAATGAGCAGTTCTTC.

This clonotype was recorded many times. The chain links TRBV7-2 to TRBJ2-1, with 7 nucleotides matching TRBD2. The length of the CDR3 is 16 residues. Trimming removed 5 bases from V and 5 bases from J; junction bases left unmatched: 12. Germline V gene lookup returns CDR1 SGHTA and CDR2 FQGNSA. CDR3 loop: CASSPRLAPPHNEQFF. The CDR3 DNA reads as TGTGCCAGCAGCCCACGACTAGCTCCACCCCACAATGAGCAGTTCTTC.

This clonotype was seen a few times. V gene TRBV4-1 combines with J gene TRBJ1-5; D not resolved. This CDR3 spans 14 amino acids. V was pared by 1 base and J by 6 bases, with 10 bases between. Germline V gene sequence: CDR1 MGHRA, CDR2 YSYEKL. The chain's CDR3 is CASSQGGSLQPQHF. In DNA, the CDR3 is TGCGCCAGCAGCCAAGGAGGAAGCCTTCAGCCCCAGCATTTT.

A few counts support this clonotype. The DNA of the CDR3 is TGTGCCAGCAGTTATTGGACAGATCAGTACGAGCAGTACTTC. This gives the protein CASSYWTDQYEQYF. The rearrangement joins TRBV6-6 to TRBJ2-7; possibly TRBD1 for D (6 bases). V was clipped by 3 bases and J by 4 bases, with 13 bases between them. Per the germline V gene, CDR1 is MNHNY and CDR2 is SVGAGI (reference sequence). The CDR3 extends over 14 amino acids.

J is TRBJ2-1 and V is TRBV6-2 or TRBV6-3, with D uncertain. Between the trimmed V and J ends, which lost 2 bases and 3 bases, there was a span of 11 bases. The CDR3 sequence is 15 residues long. Germline CDR1 and CDR2: MNHEY and SVGEGT. This CDR3 reads CASSYLGVLYNEQFF. CDR3 DNA: TGTGCCAGCAGTTACCTGGGCGTTCTCTACAATGAGCAGTTCTTC.

The chain has TRBV4-1 and TRBJ1-5; TRBD1 aligns across 8 bases. The CDR3 has 16 residues. V lost 3 bases and J lost 6; bases outside the gene matches: 10. CDR1 and CDR2 (germline): MGHRA, YSYEKL. DNA of the CDR3: TGCGCCAGCAGCCACCCCGGACAGGGCGGGCGTCAGCCCCAGCATTTT. Protein sequence: CASSHPGQGGRQPQHF.

At least ten counts were recorded for this clonotype. This chain joins TRBV7-6 and TRBJ2-5; D is unclear. Trimming took off 2 bases at V and 0 bases at J, with 10 bases between the two ends. This CDR3 has 15 residues. Germline V gene data show CDR1 as SGHVS and CDR2 as FNYEAQ. The CDR3 nucleotides are TGTGCCAGCAGCTTACTTCCCCTGAACCAAGAGACCCAGTACTTC. Encoded protein: CASSLLPLNQETQYF.

V gene TRBV4-1 combines with J gene TRBJ2-7; the D is unclear. The CDR3 totals 15 residues. Between the trimmed V and J ends, which lost 1 base and 2 bases, there was a span of 12 bases. Germline V gene sequence: CDR1 MGHRA, CDR2 YSYEKL. CDR3 amino acids: CASSQAVSTAYEQYF. The CDR3 DNA follows: TGCGCCAGCAGCCAAGCGGTTTCTACCGCCTACGAGCAGTACTTC.

This clonotype was counted only a few times. The chain joins TRBV27 to TRBJ2-5; maybe TRBD2 (6 bases). The germline V gene has CDR1 MNHEY and CDR2 SMNVEV (reference sequence). The CDR3 contains 16 residues. Deletions cut 8 bases from V and 4 bases from J, with 23 bases between. CDR3 DNA: TGTGCCAGCTACCCCTCGGTGGGGGGTTTGGGAGAGACCCAGTACTTC. Its protein is CASYPSVGGLGETQYF.

V and J are TRBV15 and TRBJ1-1; a weak D match, TRBD1 (5 bases). Germline CDR1 and CDR2: LNHNV and YYDKDF (reference sequence). Between the trimmed V and J ends, which lost 8 bases and 3 bases, there was a span of 13 bases. The length of the CDR3 is 13 residues. This chain's CDR3 is CATGDGLHTEAFF. The CDR3 DNA reads as TGTGCCACCGGGGACGGACTGCACACTGAAGCTTTCTTT. Using reference TRBV15 and TRBJ1-1 for the parts outside the CDR3, the full variable domain is DAMVIQNPRYQVTQFGKPVTLSCSQTLNHNVMYWYQQKSSQAPKLLFHYYDKDFNNEADTPDNFQSRRPNTSFCFLDIRSPGLGDTAMYLCATGDGLHTEAFFGQGTRLTVV.

This clonotype showed up just a few times. The V gene is TRBV7-9, the J gene TRBJ1-2, with TRBD1 matching 7 bases. The CDR3 spans 15 residues. V lost 0 bases and J lost 2; bases outside the gene matches: 3. CDR1 SEHNR and CDR2 FQNEAQ come from the germline V gene (reference sequence). CDR3 region: CASSLAGQINYGYTF. CDR3 bases: TGTGCCAGCAGCTTAGCGGGACAGATCAACTATGGCTACACCTTC.

As to this clonotype: A much larger clone sits a single nucleotide away, making a read error possible. The CDR3 end shows no conserved phenylalanine or tryptophan, and so a read error is likely. The rearrangement links TRBV7-6 to TRBJ2-3, with TRBD1 matching over 8 bases. The CDR3 loop spans 13 amino acids. From germline, CDR1 is SGHVS and CDR2 FNYEAQ. CDR3 region: CASSSRQGITQYS. CDR3 bases: TGTGCTAGCAGCAGCCGACAGGGGATCACGCAGTATTCT.

The chain recombines TRBV11-2 with TRBJ2-1; 13 positions match TRBD2. In germline, CDR1 is SGHAT, CDR2 FQNNGV. CDR3 length equals 15 residues. V gave up 3 bases and J gave up 6 bases; unmatched junction bases: 2. CDR3 protein: CASSFTSGGANEQFF. In DNA, the CDR3 is TGTGCCAGCAGCTTTACTAGCGGGGGGGCCAATGAGCAGTTCTTC.